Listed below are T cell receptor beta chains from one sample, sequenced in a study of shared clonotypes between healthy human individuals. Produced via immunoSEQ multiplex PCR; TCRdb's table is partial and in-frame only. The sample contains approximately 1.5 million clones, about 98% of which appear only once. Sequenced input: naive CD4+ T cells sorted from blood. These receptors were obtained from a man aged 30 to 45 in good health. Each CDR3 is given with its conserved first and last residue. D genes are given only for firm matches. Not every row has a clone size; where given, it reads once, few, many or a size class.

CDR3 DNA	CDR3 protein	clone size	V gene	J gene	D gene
TGCAGCGTGGCCCGGGACAGCTACGAGCAGTACTTC	CSVARDSYEQYF	.	TRBV29-1	TRBJ2-7	TRBD1
TGCGCCAGCAGCCCCGGGGAGGTCAGCCACGAGCAGTACTTC	CASSPGEVSHEQYF	.	TRBV5-1	TRBJ2-7	.
TGTGCCAGCAGCGATAGGGGACAGATTGGCTACACCTTC	CASSDRGQIGYTF	.	TRBV2	TRBJ1-2	TRBD1
TGTGCCAGCAGCCATTCGACAGTGACCATATATTTT	CASSHSTVTIYF	few	TRBV11-2	TRBJ1-3	.
TGTGCCAGCAGCGTTAGGACAGGGGGCCTAACTGAAGCTTTCTTT	CASSVRTGGLTEAFF	.	TRBV9	TRBJ1-1	TRBD1
TGTGCCACCAGCAGATCCCAGGCGTTCGTAGTCCGCGACTTC	CATSRSQAFVVRDF	.	TRBV15	TRBJ2-4	.
TGCGCCAGCAGCGTTGGACTAGCAGACTACAATGAGCAGTTCTTC	CASSVGLADYNEQFF	once	TRBV5-1	TRBJ2-1	TRBD2
TGTGCCAGCAGCCCGTCAGACGGATATAGCAATCAGCCCCAGCATTTT	CASSPSDGYSNQPQHF	.	TRBV5-8	TRBJ1-5	.
TGTGCCAGCAGTTTACCCAAGCAGGGACGCTGGGATGAGCAGTTCTTC	CASSLPKQGRWDEQFF	.	TRBV27	TRBJ2-1	.
TGTGCCAGTAGTATAGACAGGGGTGGACAGCCCCAGCATTTT	CASSIDRGGQPQHF	.	TRBV19	TRBJ1-5	.
TGCGCCAGCGCTACCCAGGGGGATGGCACTGAAGCTTTCTTT	CASATQGDGTEAFF	.	TRBV5-1	TRBJ1-1	TRBD1
TGTGCCAGCCCTCAGGCGGGAGGCCCCTTTGATGAGCAGTTCTTC	CASPQAGGPFDEQFF	.	TRBV7-9	TRBJ2-1	TRBD2